This paragraph reports one T cell receptor (beta chain). No antigen is known for it. The TCR beta library used iRepertoire HTBI primers with Arm-PCR amplification of CDR3. From the multiplex PCR reads, TCRdb called clonotypes with MiXCR, one entry per CDR3 protein. The profile covers over 650,000 distinct CDR3 sequences, with 25% to 35% appearing a single time and under 55% taken by the ten largest. Time point defined: persistent/refractory GD, antithyroid drugs over 5 years with positive TRAb. PBMC RNA served as the TCR library source. Patients came from an endocrinology department in Xi'an, China. This entry belongs to a study of regulatory T cells in long-lasting Graves disease. The study's findings and limits: Examination was confined to peripheral blood, excluding thyroid tissue.

CDR3 size: 15 residues. With 4 bases clipped from V and 0 bases from J, the junction kept 5 bases outside the gene matches. Germline CDR1 and CDR2: SEHNR and FQNEAQ (reference sequence). Sequencing was performed on peripheral blood mononuclear cells (PBMCs), taken when the disease was refractory, from a patient treated with antithyroid drugs. The clonotype originates from a female donor with Graves disease. This chain joins TRBV7-9 and TRBJ1-2, with 7 positions matching TRBD1. CDR3 DNA sequence: TGTGCCAGCAGCTCGACAGGGATCTCTAACTATGGCTACACCTTC. Translated, it gives CASSSTGISNYGYTF. The whole variable domain, remainder taken from reference TRBV7-9 and TRBJ1-2, is DTGVSQNPRHKITKRGQNVTFRCDPISEHNRLYWYRQTLGQGPEFLTYFQNEAQLEKSRLLSDRFSAERPKGSFSTLEIQRTEQGDSAMYLCASSSTGISNYGYTFGSGTRLTVV.